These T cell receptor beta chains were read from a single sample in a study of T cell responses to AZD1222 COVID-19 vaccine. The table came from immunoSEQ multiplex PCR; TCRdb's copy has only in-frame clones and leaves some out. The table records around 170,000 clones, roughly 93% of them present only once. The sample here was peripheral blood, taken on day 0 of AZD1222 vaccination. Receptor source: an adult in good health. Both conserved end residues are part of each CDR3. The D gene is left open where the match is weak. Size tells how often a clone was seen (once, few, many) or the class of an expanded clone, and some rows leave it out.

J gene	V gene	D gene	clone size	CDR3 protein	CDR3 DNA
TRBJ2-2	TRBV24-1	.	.	CATGDPGELFF	TGTGCCACCGGGGATCCCGGGGAGCTGTTTTTT
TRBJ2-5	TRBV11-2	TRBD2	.	CASSHTSGGLETQYF	TGTGCCAGCAGCCACACTAGCGGGGGGTTGGAGACCCAGTACTTC
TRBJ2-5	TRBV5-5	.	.	CASSLVIQAEETQYF	TGTGCCAGCAGCTTGGTAATACAGGCCGAAGAGACCCAGTACTTC
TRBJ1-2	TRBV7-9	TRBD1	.	CASSLTSRTGDNYGYTF	TGTGCCAGCAGCTTAACATCACGGACAGGCGATAACTATGGCTACACCTTC
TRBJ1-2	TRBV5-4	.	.	CASSASGTGYTF	TGTGCCAGCAGCGCATCCGGGACAGGCTACACCTTC
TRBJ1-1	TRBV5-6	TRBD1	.	CASSLLDRANTEAFF	TGTGCCAGCAGCCTCCTGGACAGGGCGAACACTGAAGCTTTCTTT
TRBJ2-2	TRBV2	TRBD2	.	CASSELRGSTGELFF	TGTGCCAGCAGTGAATTGCGGGGGAGCACCGGGGAGCTGTTTTTT
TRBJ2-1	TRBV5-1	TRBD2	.	CASSLLAGGYNEQFF	TGCGCCAGCAGCTTACTAGCGGGAGGCTACAATGAGCAGTTCTTC
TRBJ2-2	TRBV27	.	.	CASSSWDTGELFF	TGTGCCAGCAGTTCCTGGGACACCGGGGAGCTGTTTTTT
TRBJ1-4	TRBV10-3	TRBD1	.	CAISEDAGTGREKLFF	TGTGCCATCAGTGAGGACGCCGGGACAGGGAGGGAAAAACTGTTTTTT
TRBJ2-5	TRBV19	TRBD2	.	CASTVSGGQETQYF	TGTGCCAGCACAGTTTCGGGAGGTCAAGAGACCCAGTACTTC
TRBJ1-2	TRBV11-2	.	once	CASSPSGLPKSGYTF	TGTGCCAGCAGCCCTAGCGGACTCCCAAAGAGTGGCTACACCTTC
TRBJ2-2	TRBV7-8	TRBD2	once	CASSLVGTSRTTGELFF	TGTGCCAGCAGCTTAGTAGGGACTAGCCGTACCACCGGGGAGCTGTTTTTT
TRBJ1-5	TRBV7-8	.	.	CASSLALGYSNQPQHF	TGTGCCAGCAGCTTAGCGCTGGGTTATAGCAATCAGCCCCAGCATTTT